This TCR beta chain was recorded in a study of radiation and T cells in renal cell carcinoma. By frequency in the sample, this clone is medium-sized. Its antigen remains unknown. Germline V gives CDR1 MRHNA, CDR2 SNTAGT. The CDR3 has 13 residues. V gave up 6 bases and J gave up 5 bases, with 10 bases separating them. Study-wide results and caveats: Compared with controls, irradiated tumors had more, larger dominant CDR3 motifs. In nephrectomy-only tumors, top 100 clonotypes averaged approximately 43%, versus 54% irradiated.

TCRdb's table, derived via immunoSEQ multiplex PCR, lists solely in-frame clones and lacks some. The repertoire holds 15,000 to 19,000 clones, with more than 55% as singletons. Regarding treatment: treatment-naive control, cytoreductive nephrectomy. Controls were unirradiated tumors from treatment-naive cytoreductive nephrectomy patients. Control tumor donors were a handful of females and some ten males, median age roughly 54 years. The rearrangement links TRBV6-4 to TRBJ2-2; D gene uncertain. Specimen: tumor tissue, collected from a patient whose treatment was nephrectomy without radiotherapy. The TCR comes from a man between 45 and 60 years old with renal cell carcinoma. CDR3: CASSQTGTGELFF. As DNA, the CDR3 is TGTGCCAGCAGCCAGACTGGAACCGGGGAGCTGTTTTTT.